This entry concerns a single T cell receptor beta chain. A single record per CDR3 protein comes from TCRdb applying MiXCR to the RT-PCR reads. The sample consists of 150,000 to 200,000 distinct CDR3 sequences, roughly 24% of them appearing once. This CDR3 is 14 amino acids long. Germline V gives CDR1 SGHRS, CDR2 YFSETQ. V lost 4 bases and J lost 6, with 15 bases in between. These data belong to a study of patients and donors after allogeneic stem cell transplantation. V and J are TRBV5-1 and TRBJ2-3; D possibly corresponds to TRBD1 (6 bases). Sequencing used blood, either unsorted or a sorted T cell fraction (not recorded which). The clonotype comes from a human donor who was either an allogeneic HSCT recipient or a stem cell or donor lymphocyte infusion donor (not recorded which). It is not recorded whose cells these are; they may come from a transplant donor. CDR3 DNA sequence: TGCGCCAGCAGCCCTATTGCGCAGGGGGATACGCAGTATTTT. Protein sequence: CASSPIAQGDTQYF.